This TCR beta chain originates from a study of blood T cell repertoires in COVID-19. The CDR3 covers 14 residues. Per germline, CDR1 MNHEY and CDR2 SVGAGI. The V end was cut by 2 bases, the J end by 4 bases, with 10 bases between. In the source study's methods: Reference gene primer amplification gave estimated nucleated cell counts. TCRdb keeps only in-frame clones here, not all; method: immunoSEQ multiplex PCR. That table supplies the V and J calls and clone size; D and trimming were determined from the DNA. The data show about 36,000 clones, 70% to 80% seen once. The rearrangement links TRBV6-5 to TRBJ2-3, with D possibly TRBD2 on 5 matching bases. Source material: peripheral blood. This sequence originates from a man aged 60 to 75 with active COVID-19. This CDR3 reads CASSYTWTSDTQYF. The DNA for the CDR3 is TGTGCCAGCAGTTACACCTGGACTTCAGATACGCAGTATTTT.